The present TCR beta chain was sequenced within a study of cytomegalovirus exposure and HLA in healthy donors. Study-wide points: There were a few CMV-associated chains whose specificity for CMV antigens was confirmed in vitro. Certain sequence variants were highly shared and formed a cluster, and this cluster was likely a sequencing artifact. Reports credit the classifier with highly specific, highly sensitive diagnosis of cytomegalovirus status.

Vbeta (60) and Jbeta (13) primers were used in the PCR. Using immunoSEQ multiplex PCR, the repertoire was profiled, and TCRdb retains in-frame clones only, with some absent. The top ten clones hold around 4.3% of a sample with fewer than 200,000 clones, approximately 84% of them seen once. About this clone: Its antigen is undetermined.

This sequence originates from a woman between 50 and 59 years old in good health and CMV-seropositive. The sequenced material came from PBMCs.

The chain's CDR3 is CASSLTRDTEAFF. The CDR3 DNA follows: TGTGCCAGCAGCCTAACTCGGGACACTGAAGCTTTCTTT. The V call is TRBV7-8, the J call TRBJ1-1; D remains ambiguous. The CDR3 covers 13 residues. V gave up 5 bases and J gave up 3 bases, with 10 bases separating them. Germline V lookup: CDR1 SGHVS, CDR2 FQNEAQ.